Following are 25 T cell receptor beta chains from one sample sequenced in a study of blood T cell repertoires in COVID-19 (dated by TCRdb to the early 2020s). Library creation used the immunoSEQ multiplex PCR assay. TCRdb's version of the immuneACCESS table is confined to in-frame rearrangements and falls short of the full clone set. An unresolved V gene accounts for under half of the shortfall where checked; the remainder is of unknown origin. The sample table records around 78,000 clones; 80% to 90% of these occur just once. The ten largest clones add up to approximately 45% of the sample. The sequencing input was peripheral blood. The receptors shown here come from a human donor in a cohort sampled during active COVID-19.

This clone was seen only a few times. The V and J genes are TRBV30 and TRBJ2-5; D possibly corresponds to TRBD2 (6 bases). Trimming took off 5 bases at V and 2 bases at J, with 15 bases between the two ends. Germline loops: CDR1 GTSNPN, CDR2 SVGIG (reference sequence). The CDR3 loop spans 14 amino acids. The CDR3 DNA sequence: TGTGCCTGGCGGAGGGCTTCTGTGCAAGAGACCCAGTACTTC. Translation gives CAWRRASVQETQYF.

J is TRBJ1-5 and V is TRBV10-3; no clear D. Trimming shortened V by 3 bases and J by 4 bases, and 4 bases separated the two germline ends. The germline V gene has CDR1 ENHRY and CDR2 SYGVKD. The CDR3 totals 12 residues. CDR3: CAISEANQPQHF. In DNA form, the CDR3 reads TGTGCCATCAGTGAAGCAAATCAGCCCCAGCATTTT.

The V call is TRBV6-2 or TRBV6-3, the J call TRBJ1-2; no clear D gene. There are 15 residues in the CDR3. Germline CDR1 reads MNHEY; CDR2 reads SVGEGT. The V gene lost 0 bases and the J gene lost 6 bases, with 14 bases spanning the gap. The CDR3 is CASSYSSFLPDGYTF. In DNA form, the CDR3 reads TGTGCCAGCAGTTACTCGTCATTCCTGCCGGATGGCTACACCTTC.

The chain uses TRBV7-9 and TRBJ2-3; 10 bases match TRBD2. With V trimmed by 4 bases and J by 3 bases, 7 bases remained unmatched. Germline values: CDR1 SEHNR, CDR2 FQNEAQ (reference sequence). The CDR3 runs to 16 residues. The CDR3 bases are TGTGCCAGCAGCTCCTTCGAGCGGGAGGGTACAGATACGCAGTATTTT. Amino acid sequence: CASSSFEREGTDTQYF.

The chain combines TRBV11-2 with TRBJ2-1, with a weak D call TRBD1 (6 bases). Germline values: CDR1 SGHAT, CDR2 FQNNGV. V was clipped by 3 bases and J by 4 bases, with 13 bases between them. This CDR3 contains 15 residues. In DNA form, the CDR3 reads TGTGCCAGCAGCTTCTGGCAGACAGGATACAATGAGCAGTTCTTC. Protein product: CASSFWQTGYNEQFF. The entire variable domain, with the rest obtained from reference TRBV11-2 and TRBJ2-1, is as follows: EAGVAQSPRYKIIEKRQSVAFWCNPISGHATLYWYQQILGQGPKLLIQFQNNGVVDDSQLPKDRFSAERLKGVDSTLKIQPAKLEDSAVYLCASSFWQTGYNEQFFGPGTRLTVL.

The chain recombines TRBV11-2 with TRBJ2-1; 12 nucleotides agree with TRBD2. V shed 5 bases and J 4 bases; nucleotides not matched to a gene: 3. This CDR3 has 15 amino acids. CDR1 is SGHAT and CDR2 is FQNNGV in the germline V gene. CDR3 DNA: TGTGCCAGCAGCGGACTAGCGGGGAATTACAATGAGCAGTTCTTC. Translation: CASSGLAGNYNEQFF.

The chain employs TRBV4-3 and TRBJ2-1; 9 bases agree with TRBD2. The CDR3 loop spans 18 amino acids. V trimming: 1 base; J trimming: 5 bases; junction bases outside the gene matches: 12. CDR1 is LGHNA, CDR2 YSLEER, per germline. The CDR3 nucleotides read TGCGCCAGCAGCCAAGTCGGGTTAACTAGCGGGCACAACAATGAGCAGTTCTTC. Translated: CASSQVGLTSGHNNEQFF.

The rearrangement joins TRBV27 to TRBJ2-7; D uncertain. This CDR3 is built from 15 residues. Germline V gene sequence: CDR1 MNHEY, CDR2 SMNVEV (reference sequence). The V end lost 4 bases, the J end lost 7 bases, and 20 bases lay between the germline ends. The CDR3 spells CASSSGVSGLREQYF. CDR3 nucleotides: TGTGCCAGCAGTTCCGGCGTTTCCGGGTTGAGGGAGCAGTACTTC.

The CDR3 protein is CASSLEAGGTYEQYF. In nucleotides, the CDR3 is TGCGCCAGCAGCTTGGAGGCGGGAGGCACCTACGAGCAGTACTTC. The rearrangement uses TRBV5-1 and TRBJ2-7, with 8 bases that match TRBD2. Looked up from germline, CDR1 is SGHRS and CDR2 is YFSETQ. Trimming at V came to 0 bases and at J to 2 bases, leaving 4 bases not matched to a gene. There are 15 residues in the CDR3.

This sequence joins TRBV6-5 and TRBJ2-7; 8 nucleotides align to TRBD1. Germline loops: CDR1 MNHEY, CDR2 SVGAGI. This CDR3 region has 15 residues. J gave up 6 bases and V 5 bases, and 12 bases lay outside the gene matches. The CDR3 nucleotides are TGTGCCAGCAGTCCCCGGACAGGGAACCCGCTCGAGCAGTACTTC. It yields the protein CASSPRTGNPLEQYF.

The chain uses TRBV21-1 and TRBJ2-1; TRBD2, as called in the table, went unchecked against the DNA. TRBV21-1 is labeled a pseudogene. This CDR3 has 15 residues. In DNA form, the CDR3 reads TGTGCCAGCAGCAAAGAGGGCGGGAGCGCAAATGAGCAGTTCTTC. Translating gives CASSKEGGSANEQFF.

J is TRBJ1-1 and V is TRBV10-3; D gene uncertain. CDR1 and CDR2 from the germline V gene are ENHRY and SYGVKD. V dropped 2 bases and J dropped 1 base, with 2 bases sitting between them. The CDR3 spans 12 residues. CDR3 sequence: CAISERNTEAFF. The CDR3 DNA reads TGTGCCATCAGTGAGCGGAACACTGAAGCTTTCTTT.

This chain links TRBV19 with TRBJ1-2, with 10 bases that match TRBD1. The V and J ends lost 10 bases and 7 bases, in that order; junction bases with no gene match: 18. Germline-derived CDR1 and CDR2 are LNHDA and SQIVND (reference sequence). The CDR3 runs to 16 residues. The CDR3 DNA is TGTGCCATTTCTATTGGAGAGGACAGGGGGTTTGGTGGCTACACCTTC. Residues: CAISIGEDRGFGGYTF.

This clone appeared once. The CDR3 DNA follows: TGTGCCAGCAGGCCGGGACTAGCGACCTACGAGCAGTACTTC. Amino acid sequence: CASRPGLATYEQYF. The chain employs TRBV2 and TRBJ2-7, with 10 positions matching TRBD2. This CDR3 contains 14 residues. After removal of 6 bases from V and 2 bases from J, the junction contained 4 bases not matched to a gene. Germline CDR1 reads SNHLY; CDR2 reads FYNNEI.

The chain recombines TRBV6-6 with TRBJ1-5; TRBD1 is a possible D gene (6 bases). The germline V gene has CDR1 MNHNY and CDR2 SVGAGI (reference sequence). This CDR3 region has 16 residues. With 2 bases removed from V and 2 bases from J, the gap between germline ends came to 13 bases. CDR3 in amino acids: CASSYTQGYGNQPQHF. CDR3 nucleotides: TGTGCCAGCAGTTACACGCAGGGGTATGGCAATCAGCCCCAGCATTTT.

J is TRBJ2-3 and V is TRBV2; 14 bases fit TRBD2. The CDR3 has 17 amino acids. Trimming took 8 bases from V and 0 from J; bases not matched to a gene: 7. In germline, CDR1 is SNHLY, CDR2 FYNNEI. The CDR3: CASGRTSGRTSTDTQYF. The CDR3 DNA sequence: TGTGCCAGCGGACGGACTAGCGGGAGGACTAGCACAGATACGCAGTATTTT.

This chain links TRBV5-6 with TRBJ2-7; 7 bases map to TRBD2. V was clipped by 2 bases and J by 3 bases; unmatched bases: 8. From germline, CDR1 is SGHDT and CDR2 YYEEEE. This CDR3 comprises 15 residues. The CDR3 sequence is CASSFRGVRSYEQYF. The DNA for the CDR3 is TGTGCCAGCAGCTTTCGGGGGGTTAGAAGCTACGAGCAGTACTTC.

This clone appeared a few times. The chain uses TRBV24-1 and TRBJ1-1; 10 nucleotides match TRBD1. Unmatched junction bases numbered 6, after V lost 0 bases and J lost 0 bases. Germline V gene lookup returns CDR1 KGHDR and CDR2 SFDVKD. This CDR3 is built from 18 residues. The CDR3 protein is CATSDLLGDRGMNTEAFF. The DNA of the CDR3 is TGTGCCACCAGTGATTTGCTGGGGGACAGGGGCATGAACACTGAAGCTTTCTTT.

The chain couples TRBV28 to TRBJ2-7, with D possibly TRBD1 on 7 matching bases. CDR1 and CDR2 (germline): MDHEN, SYDVKM. CDR3 size: 15 residues. Trimming pared 4 bases from V and 3 bases from J, leaving 16 bases between. The chain's CDR3 is CASSWRAGGSYEQYF. CDR3 DNA: TGTGCCAGCAGTTGGCGGGCAGGGGGGAGCTACGAGCAGTACTTC.

The rearrangement joins TRBV6-5 to TRBJ2-1, with 13 nucleotides matching TRBD2. The germline gives CDR1 MNHEY, CDR2 SVGAGI. V gave up 7 bases and J gave up 10 bases; unmatched junction bases: 4. The CDR3 consists of 13 residues. CDR3 nucleotides: TGTGCCAGCAAGCCGGGACTAGCGGGAGAGCAGTTCTTC. Residues: CASKPGLAGEQFF.

This clone turned up a few times. The chain uses TRBV7-3 and TRBJ2-2, with no clear D. The CDR3 is 13 residues long. The V end lost 4 bases, the J end lost 4 bases, and 7 bases lay between the germline ends. Germline CDR1 is SGHTA and CDR2 is FQGTGA. CDR3 DNA sequence: TGTGCCAGCAGCTCTCACACCACCGGGGAGCTGTTTTTT. The encoded protein is CASSSHTTGELFF. Combining the CDR3 with reference TRBV7-3 and TRBJ2-2 gives the whole variable domain GAGVSQTPSNKVTEKGKYVELRCDPISGHTALYWYRQSLGQGPEFLIYFQGTGAADDSGLPNDRFFAVRPEGSVSTLKIQRTERGDSAVYLCASSSHTTGELFFGEGSRLTVL.

The rearrangement links TRBV4-2 to TRBJ2-7, with D perhaps matching TRBD1 (7 bases). Trimming took off 0 bases at V and 5 bases at J, with 32 bases between the two ends. From germline, CDR1 is LGHNA and CDR2 YNFKEQ. This CDR3 region has 21 residues. CDR3 in DNA: TGTGCCAGCAGCCAAGATAGGGGGCGGGCTCGCGAGGGCGGGGCTTTAGACGAGCAGTACTTC. Translated: CASSQDRGRAREGGALDEQYF.

This chain joins TRBV5-1 and TRBJ1-3; D ambiguous. The CDR3 covers 13 residues. The germline V gene encodes CDR1 SGHRS and CDR2 YFSETQ. V lost 3 bases, J lost 4 bases, and 8 bases lay in between. The CDR3: CASSSGYGNTIYF. CDR3 DNA sequence: TGCGCCAGCAGCTCCGGGTACGGAAACACCATATATTTT.

V gene TRBV10-3 combines with J gene TRBJ2-7; TRBD1 matches 7 bases. Per germline, CDR1 ENHRY and CDR2 SYGVKD. This CDR3 has 14 amino acids. V dropped 6 bases and J dropped 5; count of bases not matched to a gene: 10. The CDR3 sequence: CAIRRQGSWHEQYF. CDR3 coding DNA: TGTGCCATCAGAAGACAGGGAAGCTGGCACGAGCAGTACTTC.

This chain connects TRBV19 to TRBJ2-2; a weak D match, TRBD1 (6 bases). The CDR3 covers 15 residues. The germline CDR1 and CDR2 sequences are LNHDA and SQIVND (reference sequence). Trimming stripped 6 bases from V and 4 bases from J, with 15 bases between. The CDR3 region has the DNA TGTGCCAGTAGCGCTCAGGGGTTCTTCACCGGGGAGCTGTTTTTT. Translation gives CASSAQGFFTGELFF.